This TCR beta chain was retrieved from a study of blood T cell repertoires in COVID-19. Profiling relied on immunoSEQ multiplex PCR, and the TCRdb table lists in-frame clones only, not all of them. The table includes roughly 290,000 clones, 80% to 85% detected once. The CDR3 spans 17 residues. CDR1 and CDR2 (germline): LGHNA, YSLEER. V dropped 1 base and J dropped 1 base, with 14 bases sitting between them. A Seattle source enrolled patients during active infection and followed them longitudinally. The origin of this receptor is a person aged 70 to 85 with COVID-19, enrolled during active disease. The V gene is TRBV4-3, the J gene TRBJ2-1; D is perhaps TRBD2 (6 bases). Source material: peripheral blood. CDR3 in amino acids: CASSQGISGLSYNEQFF. The CDR3 nucleotides read TGCGCCAGCAGCCAAGGTATTAGCGGTTTGTCCTACAATGAGCAGTTCTTC.